This entry lists 29 T cell receptor beta chains sequenced from one sample in a study of regulatory T cells in long-lasting Graves disease. The time point here: newly diagnosed GD, antithyroid drugs for less than 3 months. With RNA extracted from PBMCs as input, the TCR library was made. Construction of TCR beta libraries relied on iRepertoire HTBI primers and on Arm-PCR targeting CDR3 regions. TCRdb ran MiXCR on the multiplex PCR reads and lists one entry per CDR3 protein. The data show approximately 400,000 distinct CDR3 sequences, under 15% seen once. Another study also made use of these data, one on T cells in Graves' hyperthyroidism and ophthalmopathy.

The sequencing here drew on peripheral blood mononuclear cells (PBMCs), taken at new diagnosis, from a patient treated with antithyroid drugs. These receptors came from a woman aged 25 to 45 with Graves disease.

The table lists this clonotype with a count of one. The chain recombines TRBV7-3 with TRBJ2-1; D gene ambiguous. V dropped 9 bases and J dropped 7 bases, with 16 bases sitting between them. Germline V gene lookup returns CDR1 SGHTA and CDR2 FQGTGA. The CDR3 loop spans 13 amino acids. The CDR3 coding sequence is TGTGCCAGTACTGGGGATTCCGGGAATGAGCAGTTCTTC. Protein: CASTGDSGNEQFF.

Only a few counts were recorded for this clonotype. A much larger clone lies a single base off, so this may be a read error. The chain employs TRBV2 and TRBJ2-3; 7 bases agree with TRBD1. Germline assignment: CDR1 SNHLY and CDR2 FYNNEI. This CDR3 is 12 amino acids long. CDR3 amino acids: CARSEAPGQRYF. CDR3 nucleotides: TGTGCCCGCAGTGAAGCACCGGGACAGAGGTATTTT.

This clonotype was recorded a few times. The chain is built from TRBV5-1 and TRBJ2-2; the match to TRBD1 covers 7 bases. This CDR3 comprises 17 residues. The ends lost 0 bases at V and 3 bases at J; junction bases unmatched: 8. Per the germline V gene, CDR1 is SGHRS and CDR2 is YFSETQ. In DNA form, the CDR3 reads TGCGCCAGCAGCTTGGCCGGTCCCAGGGGGTACACCGGGGAGCTGTTTTTT. This encodes CASSLAGPRGYTGELFF.

This clonotype has only a few counts. CDR3 sequence reads: CASSTTGGSQETQYF. The CDR3 DNA follows: TGTGCCAGTAGTACGACAGGGGGGAGCCAAGAGACCCAGTACTTC. The rearrangement links TRBV19 to TRBJ2-5; the match to TRBD1 covers 9 bases. J lost 1 base, V lost 4 bases, and 4 bases had no gene match. Germline-derived CDR1 and CDR2 are LNHDA and SQIVND (reference sequence). CDR3 length equals 15 residues.

This clonotype was observed at least ten times. This sequence joins TRBV10-3 and TRBJ2-5; possibly TRBD1 or TRBD2 for D (6 bases each). V dropped 3 bases and J dropped 5 bases, with 13 bases sitting between them. There are 14 residues in the CDR3. Germline V gene data show CDR1 as ENHRY and CDR2 as SYGVKD. The CDR3 spells CAISEGGSKETQYF. The CDR3 DNA is TGTGCCATCAGTGAAGGGGGGTCCAAGGAGACCCAGTACTTC.

This clonotype has only one observation. V gene TRBV28 combines with J gene TRBJ2-7; D is perhaps TRBD1 (5 bases). In germline, CDR1 is MDHEN, CDR2 SYDVKM. The CDR3 covers 13 residues. The V gene lost 5 bases and the J gene lost 2 bases, with 10 bases spanning the gap. The CDR3 coding sequence is TGTGCCAGCAGTGGGGCACCTACCTACGAGCAGTACTTC. Its translation is CASSGAPTYEQYF. Complete variable domain (other parts from reference TRBV28 and TRBJ2-7): DVKVTQSSRYLVKRTGEKVFLECVQDMDHENMFWYRQDPGLGLRLIYFSYDVKMKEKGDIPEGYSVSREKKERFSLILESASTNQTSMYLCASSGAPTYEQYFGPGTRLTVT.

This clonotype showed up just a few times. V usage is TRBV12-3 or TRBV12-4 and J usage is TRBJ1-6; D gene uncertain. This CDR3 is built from 15 residues. Deletions cut 0 bases from V and 4 bases from J, with 7 bases between. CDR3 nucleotide sequence: TGTGCCAGCAGTTTAGCCTCACGGTATAATTCACCCCTCCACTTT. This codes for CASSLASRYNSPLHF.

As for this clonotype: Given a much more abundant clone one base away, this may be a read error. The CDR3 DNA reads as TGTGCCAGCAGTCCCCGGGACAGGGACTGCGAGCAGTACTTC. The encoded protein is CASSPRDRDCEQYF. The chain employs TRBV9 and TRBJ2-7; TRBD1 aligns across 9 bases. The CDR3 runs to 14 residues. Germline-derived CDR1 and CDR2 are SGDLS and YYNGEE. J gave up 6 bases and V 5 bases, and 9 bases lay outside the gene matches.

This clonotype was seen a handful of times. The chain carries TRBV19 and TRBJ2-7; TRBD1 matches 9 bases. Per germline, CDR1 LNHDA and CDR2 SQIVND (reference sequence). The J segment lost 2 bases and the V segment lost 1 base, leaving 0 bases of the junction unmatched. The CDR3 sequence is 14 residues long. CDR3 DNA: TGTGCCAGTAGTATAGGGACAGGGGCCTACGAGCAGTACTTC. Its protein is CASSIGTGAYEQYF.

This clonotype was counted only a few times. CDR3 loop: CSAREAGTANTEAFF. The CDR3 nucleotides are TGCAGTGCTAGAGAAGCGGGGACAGCTAACACTGAAGCTTTCTTT. This sequence joins TRBV20-1 and TRBJ1-1, with 7 positions matching TRBD1. After removal of 0 bases from V and 2 bases from J, the junction contained 6 bases not matched to a gene. The CDR3 runs to 15 residues. Germline V gene lookup returns CDR1 DFQATT and CDR2 SNEGSKA (reference sequence).

This clonotype was recorded at least ten times. The rearrangement uses TRBV27 and TRBJ2-3; 8 bases align to TRBD2. Germline assignment: CDR1 MNHEY and CDR2 SMNVEV (reference sequence). This CDR3 is built from 12 residues. J was trimmed by 14 bases and V by 4 bases; bases with no gene match: 8. CDR3 sequence (DNA): TGTGCCAGCAGTTCTCCGGGACTAGTTCCGTATTTT. This translates into CASSSPGLVPYF.

This clonotype was recorded at least ten times. The V gene is TRBV6-1, the J gene TRBJ1-2; 11 nucleotides agree with TRBD1. CDR1 MNHNS and CDR2 SASEGT come from the germline V gene. The CDR3 consists of 13 residues. After removal of 8 bases from V and 8 bases from J, the junction contained 7 bases not matched to a gene. This CDR3 reads CASRGQGAQGYTF. The CDR3 DNA reads as TGTGCCAGCCGCGGACAGGGGGCACAAGGCTACACCTTC.

With regard to this clonotype: Likely a read error: the CDR3 ends without its conserved phenylalanine or tryptophan. This rearrangement joins TRBV12-3 or TRBV12-4 to TRBJ2-1; D perhaps matches TRBD2 (6 bases). The germline V and J ends were trimmed by 1 base and 5 bases, with 9 bases remaining between them. The CDR3 sequence is 14 residues long. The CDR3 DNA sequence: TGTGCCAGCAGTTTAGGGACTACTCACAATGAGCAGTTCTCC. This encodes CASSLGTTHNEQFS.

A note on this clonotype: A read error may be the cause here, since a much bigger clone is one base away. The CDR3 spells CASSPPDRALLDSTEAFF. CDR3 nucleotides: TGTGCCAGCAGCCCCCCGGACAGGGCTCTTCTTGATTCGACTGAAGCTTTCTTT. The rearrangement links TRBV12-3 or TRBV12-4 to TRBJ1-1; the match to TRBD1 covers 8 bases. The ends lost 6 bases at V and 5 bases at J; junction bases unmatched: 20. The CDR3 length is 18 residues.

The chain couples TRBV11-2 to TRBJ2-7; D might be TRBD1 (5 bases). Trimming removed 2 bases from V and 3 bases from J, with 17 bases in between. CDR3 size: 16 residues. Germline V CDR1 and CDR2: SGHAT, FQNNGV. CDR3 protein: CASSLRGTGFFYEQYF. CDR3 in DNA: TGTGCCAGCAGCTTAAGGGGAACCGGGTTTTTCTACGAGCAGTACTTC.

In this sample, this clonotype turned up many times. This chain uses TRBV2 with TRBJ2-1; D is unclear. The ends were cut back, 8 bases at V and 0 bases at J, with 14 bases in the middle. Germline V gives CDR1 SNHLY, CDR2 FYNNEI. The length of the CDR3 is 15 residues. CDR3 nucleotide sequence: TGTGCCAGCCCCGGTTCTAAAAGCTCCTACAATGAGCAGTTCTTC. Amino acid sequence: CASPGSKSSYNEQFF. Combining the CDR3 with reference TRBV2 and TRBJ2-1 gives the whole variable domain EPEVTQTPSHQVTQMGQEVILRCVPISNHLYFYWYRQILGQKVEFLVSFYNNEISEKSEIFDDQFSVERPDGSNFTLKIRSTKLEDSAMYFCASPGSKSSYNEQFFGPGTRLTVL.

With regard to this clonotype: This may be a read error, as it is one base from a much larger clone. This chain uses TRBV13 with TRBJ1-1, with D tentatively TRBD1 (5 bases). Germline CDR1 and CDR2: PRHDT and FYEKMQ (reference sequence). The V end was cut by 6 bases, the J end by 7 bases, with 18 bases between. The CDR3 loop spans 14 amino acids. CDR3 residues: CASSLSFGAVEAFF. CDR3 sequence (DNA): TGTGCCAGCAGTTTATCGTTCGGGGCAGTTGAAGCTTTCTTT.

This clonotype has just a few counts. This rearrangement joins TRBV6-2 or TRBV6-3 to TRBJ2-1; 7 bases are a match to TRBD1. CDR3 length: 19 amino acids. Per germline, CDR1 MNHEY and CDR2 SVGEGT. V gave up 0 bases and J gave up 0 bases; unmatched junction bases: 11. CDR3 protein: CASSYSIDMTGLSYNEQFF. For the CDR3, the DNA is TGTGCCAGCAGTTACTCGATTGATATGACAGGGCTCTCCTACAATGAGCAGTTCTTC.

This clonotype has at least ten counts. This sequence joins TRBV7-2 and TRBJ2-7; D possibly corresponds to TRBD1 (5 bases). Trimming pared 3 bases from V and 2 bases from J, leaving 17 bases between. CDR3 length: 16 residues. In germline, CDR1 is SGHTA, CDR2 FQGNSA. The CDR3 protein is CASSFGSSPGTYEQYF. In nucleotides, the CDR3 is TGTGCCAGCAGCTTCGGTTCGTCGCCAGGGACCTACGAGCAGTACTTC.

In its sample, this clonotype was seen many times. The chain carries TRBV18 and TRBJ1-5; D is ambiguous. Germline V CDR1 and CDR2: KGHSH, LQKENI. V was pared by 3 bases and J by 5 bases, with 8 bases between. This CDR3 is 13 amino acids long. Here the CDR3 DNA reads TGTGCCAGCTCACCGGGGAAGGATCAGCCCCAGCATTTT. Translated: CASSPGKDQPQHF.

The J gene is TRBJ1-5, the V gene TRBV7-9; 9 nucleotides agree with TRBD1. The CDR3 is made up of 19 amino acids. Germline values: CDR1 SEHNR, CDR2 FQNEAQ (reference sequence). The trim removed 2 bases at V and 0 bases at J, leaving 11 bases unmatched. CDR3 residues: CASSLYRPSGQGSNQPQHF. DNA for the CDR3: TGTGCCAGCAGCTTATACCGCCCGTCGGGACAGGGTAGCAATCAGCCCCAGCATTTT.

The chain combines TRBV19 with TRBJ2-1; either TRBD1 or TRBD2 may fit D (5 bases each). CDR1 is LNHDA, CDR2 SQIVND, per germline (reference sequence). The CDR3 spans 14 residues. Trimming cost V 6 bases and J 5 bases, with 14 bases left between them. The CDR3 coding sequence is TGTGCCAGTAGCCCGGGGCCGAGCCACAATGAGCAGTTCTTC. As protein: CASSPGPSHNEQFF. The whole variable domain, filled in from reference TRBV19 and TRBJ2-1, reads DGGITQSPKYLFRKEGQNVTLSCEQNLNHDAMYWYRQDPGQGLRLIYYSQIVNDFQKGDIAEGYSVSREKKESFPLTVTSAQKNPTAFYLCASSPGPSHNEQFFGPGTRLTVL.

This clonotype was seen only a few times. A junction boundary mismatches the germline segment, possibly from a read error. This chain connects TRBV29-1 to TRBJ2-1; the match to TRBD2 covers 9 bases. The CDR3 sequence is 16 residues long. Germline V gene sequence: CDR1 SQVTM, CDR2 ANQGSEA. The CDR3 protein is CSVGGSREGSYSEQFF. CDR3 bases: TGCAGCGTTGGAGGGTCGCGGGAGGGCAGTTACAGTGAGCAGTTCTTC.

A remark on this clonotype: Mismatch with germline at one junction end may stem from a read error. The V and J genes are TRBV10-3 and TRBJ1-5; D gene ambiguous. The germline V gene encodes CDR1 ENHRY and CDR2 SYGVKD. The CDR3 sequence is 13 residues long. CDR3 in DNA: TGTGCCATCACAGGATCAGTAAATCAGCCCCGGCATTTT. Amino acids: CAITGSVNQPRHF.

In its sample, this clonotype was seen many times. This chain joins TRBV6-1 and TRBJ1-2; maybe TRBD1 (5 bases). Trimming left V 7 bases short and J 0 bases short, with 27 bases between. CDR1 and CDR2 from the germline V gene are MNHNS and SASEGT. The CDR3 extends over 19 amino acids. The CDR3 DNA reads TGTGCCAGCACCTATGAAGCAACCGGGGCACGACAAGCTAACTATGGCTACACCTTC. Amino acids: CASTYEATGARQANYGYTF.

CDR3 sequence: CASTERPSSYNEQFF. The CDR3 bases are TGTGCCAGCACAGAGCGGCCGAGCTCCTACAATGAGCAGTTCTTC. The rearrangement joins TRBV5-6 to TRBJ2-1, with D possibly being TRBD2 (5 bases). The CDR3 totals 15 residues. CDR1 SGHDT and CDR2 YYEEEE come from the germline V gene. V was cut by 6 bases and J by 0 bases, with 13 bases left in between.

This clonotype was seen more than once but under ten times. This chain uses TRBV12-3 or TRBV12-4 with TRBJ1-2, with D hard to call. V was pared by 3 bases and J by 6 bases, with 8 bases between. The CDR3 sequence is 12 residues long. CDR3 sequence (DNA): TGTGCCAGCAGTTTTGGGCTAAATGGCTACACCTTC. It is translated as CASSFGLNGYTF.

In its sample, this clonotype was seen many times. The chain employs TRBV28 and TRBJ2-7, with D tentatively TRBD2 (6 bases). The CDR3 totals 14 residues. Germline CDR1 reads MDHEN; CDR2 reads SYDVKM. Trimming cost V 0 bases and J 3 bases, with 9 bases left between them. The CDR3 DNA reads as TGTGCCAGCAGTTTATGGACCGGGAGCTACGAGCAGTACTTC. Protein: CASSLWTGSYEQYF.

This clonotype was seen many times. The chain links TRBV18 to TRBJ2-7, with TRBD1 matching over 8 bases. J lost 4 bases, V lost 3 bases, and 5 bases had no gene match. CDR1 KGHSH and CDR2 LQKENI come from the germline V gene. CDR3 length: 14 residues. The CDR3 DNA follows: TGTGCCAGCTCACCCAGGGGGCTGGATTACGAGCAGTACTTC. It is translated as CASSPRGLDYEQYF.